The entry that follows covers one T cell receptor (beta chain) sequence. What it binds is not known. These data are taken from a study of T cell responses to AZD1222 COVID-19 vaccine. Study details: Second-dose recipients at about 4 or about 12 weeks were treated as one pooled group.

The data were produced by immunoSEQ multiplex PCR, yet TCRdb's version contains in-frame clones alone and is incomplete. This sample has about 120,000 clones, with around nine tenths found just once. General study findings and limits: At study baseline, merely over 5 AZD1222 recipients were seropositive. Without day 14 samples, only post-peak T cell repertoires were studied. Spike-specific TCR breadth and depth grew following two AZD1222 doses.

The sample in question was peripheral blood, obtained on day 0 of AZD1222 vaccination. The TCR was taken from an adult in good health.

The CDR3 bases are TGTGCCAGCTCACCGGGACAGACGAACACTGAAGCTTTCTTT. This codes for CASSPGQTNTEAFF. The chain carries TRBV18 and TRBJ1-1; 7 nucleotides agree with TRBD1. The length of the CDR3 is 14 residues. Germline CDR1 is KGHSH and CDR2 is LQKENI. The junction had 2 bases not matched to a gene; V was cut back by 3 bases and J by 1 base.